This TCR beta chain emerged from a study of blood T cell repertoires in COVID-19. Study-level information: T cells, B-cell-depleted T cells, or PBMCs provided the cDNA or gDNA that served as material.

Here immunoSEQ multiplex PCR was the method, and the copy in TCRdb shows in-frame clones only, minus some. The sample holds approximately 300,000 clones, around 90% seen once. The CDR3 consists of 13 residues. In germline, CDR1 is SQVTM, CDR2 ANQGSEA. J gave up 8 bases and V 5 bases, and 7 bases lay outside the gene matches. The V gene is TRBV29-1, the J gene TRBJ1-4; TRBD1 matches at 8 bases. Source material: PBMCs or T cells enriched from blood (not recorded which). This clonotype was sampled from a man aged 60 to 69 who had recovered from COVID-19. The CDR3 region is CSVRTTGAEKLFF. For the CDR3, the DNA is TGCAGCGTTCGGACGACAGGGGCGGAAAAACTGTTTTTT.